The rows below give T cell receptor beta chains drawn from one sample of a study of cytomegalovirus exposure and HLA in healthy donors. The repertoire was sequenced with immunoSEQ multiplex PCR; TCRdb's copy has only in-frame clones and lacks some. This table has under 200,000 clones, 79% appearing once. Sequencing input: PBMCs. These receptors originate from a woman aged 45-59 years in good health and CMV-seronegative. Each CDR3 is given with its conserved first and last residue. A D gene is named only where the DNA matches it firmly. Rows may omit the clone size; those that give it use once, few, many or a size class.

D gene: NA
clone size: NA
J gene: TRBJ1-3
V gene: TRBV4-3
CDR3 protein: CASSQGSRGNTIYF
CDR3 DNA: TGCGCCAGCAGCCAGGGCAGCAGAGGAAACACCATATATTTT

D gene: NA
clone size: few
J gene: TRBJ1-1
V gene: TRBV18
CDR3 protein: CASSPGGSQTEAFF
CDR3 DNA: TGTGCCAGCTCACCAGGCGGTTCGCAAACTGAAGCTTTCTTT

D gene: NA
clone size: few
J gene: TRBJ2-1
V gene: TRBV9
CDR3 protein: CASSERRGEQFF
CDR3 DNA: TGTGCCAGCAGCGAGCGTCGGGGTGAGCAGTTCTTC

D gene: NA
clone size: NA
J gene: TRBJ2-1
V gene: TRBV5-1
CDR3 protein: CASSLKGDEQFF
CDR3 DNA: TGCGCCAGCAGCTTGAAGGGGGATGAGCAGTTCTTC

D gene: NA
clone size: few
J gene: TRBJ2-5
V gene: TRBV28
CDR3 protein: CASSLRRLQETQYF
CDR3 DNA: TGTGCCAGCAGTCTGCGGCGCCTCCAAGAGACCCAGTACTTC

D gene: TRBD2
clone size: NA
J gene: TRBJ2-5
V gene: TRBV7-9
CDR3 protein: CATSLSGGRETQYF
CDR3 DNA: TGTGCCACCTCTCTATCGGGAGGGCGAGAGACCCAGTACTTC

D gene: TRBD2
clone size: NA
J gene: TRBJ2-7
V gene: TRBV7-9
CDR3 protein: CSSSLLAGGTYEQYF
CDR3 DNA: TGTTCCAGCAGCTTACTAGCGGGGGGAACCTACGAGCAGTACTTC

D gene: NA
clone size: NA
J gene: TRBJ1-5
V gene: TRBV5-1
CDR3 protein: CASSLDAYSNQPQHF
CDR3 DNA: TGCGCCAGCAGCTTGGACGCCTATAGCAATCAGCCCCAGCATTTT

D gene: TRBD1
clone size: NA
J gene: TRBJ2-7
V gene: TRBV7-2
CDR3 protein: CASSLAGQGASYEQYF
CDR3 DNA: TGTGCCAGCAGCTTAGCGGGGCAGGGGGCGTCCTACGAGCAGTACTTC

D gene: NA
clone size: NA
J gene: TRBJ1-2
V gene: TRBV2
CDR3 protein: CASSLKRDSPNYGYTF
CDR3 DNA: TGTGCCAGCAGCCTAAAACGGGACTCTCCTAACTATGGCTACACCTTC

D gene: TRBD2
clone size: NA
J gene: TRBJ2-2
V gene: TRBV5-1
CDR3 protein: CASSLGSGRTGELFF
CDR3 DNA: TGCGCCAGCAGCTTAGGTAGCGGGCGGACCGGGGAGCTGTTTTTT

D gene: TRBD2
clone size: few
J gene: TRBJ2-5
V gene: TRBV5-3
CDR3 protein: CARSLEDTSGAPKYF
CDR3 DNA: TGTGCCAGAAGCTTGGAAGATACTAGCGGGGCTCCTAAGTACTTC

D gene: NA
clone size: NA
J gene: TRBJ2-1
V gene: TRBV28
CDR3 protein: CATNEPGGGINEQFF
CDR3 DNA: TGTGCCACCAACGAGCCCGGGGGAGGAATCAATGAGCAGTTCTTC

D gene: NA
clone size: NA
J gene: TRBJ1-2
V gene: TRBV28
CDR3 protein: CASSGGYYGYTF
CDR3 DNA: TGTGCCAGCTCTGGGGGGTACTATGGCTACACCTTC

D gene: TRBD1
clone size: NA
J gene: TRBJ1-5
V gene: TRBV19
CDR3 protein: CASSIPDRVKQPQHF
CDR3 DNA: TGTGCCAGTAGTATACCGGACAGGGTAAAACAGCCCCAGCATTTT

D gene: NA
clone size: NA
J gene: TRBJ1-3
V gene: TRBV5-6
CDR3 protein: CASSEWGVGQRLYF
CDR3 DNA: TGTGCCAGCAGCGAATGGGGCGTTGGACAGCGATTATATTTT

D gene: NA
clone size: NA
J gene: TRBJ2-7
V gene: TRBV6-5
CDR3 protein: CASRQGTYEQYF
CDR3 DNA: TGTGCCAGCCGGCAGGGGACCTACGAGCAGTACTTC

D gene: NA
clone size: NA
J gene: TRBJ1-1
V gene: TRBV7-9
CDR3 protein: CASSLEGVSNTEAFF
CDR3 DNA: TGTGCCAGCAGCTTAGAGGGGGTGTCGAACACTGAAGCTTTCTTT

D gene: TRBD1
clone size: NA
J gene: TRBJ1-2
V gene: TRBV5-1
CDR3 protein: CASSTGQGFINYGYTF
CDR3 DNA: TGCGCCAGCAGCACGGGACAGGGATTCATTAACTATGGCTACACCTTC

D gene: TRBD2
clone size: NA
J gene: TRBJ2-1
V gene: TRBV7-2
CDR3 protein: CASNSESGRLYNEQFF
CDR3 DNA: TGTGCCAGCAACTCGGAAAGCGGGAGGTTATACAATGAGCAGTTCTTC

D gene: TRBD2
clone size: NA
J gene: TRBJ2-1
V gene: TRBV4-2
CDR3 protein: CASSQESLAGGGSSYNEQFF
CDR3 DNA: TGTGCCAGCAGCCAAGAATCCCTAGCGGGAGGGGGGAGCTCCTACAATGAGCAGTTCTTC

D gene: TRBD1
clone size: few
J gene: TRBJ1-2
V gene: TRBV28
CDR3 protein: CASSSPRGQGAVNGYTF
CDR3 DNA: TGTGCCAGCAGTTCGCCGAGAGGACAGGGGGCGGTTAATGGCTACACCTTC

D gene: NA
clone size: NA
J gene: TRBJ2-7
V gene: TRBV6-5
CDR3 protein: CASSYSGTSYEQYF
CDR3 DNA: TGTGCCAGCAGTTACTCGGGCACCTCCTACGAGCAGTACTTC

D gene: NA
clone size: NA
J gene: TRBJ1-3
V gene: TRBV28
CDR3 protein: CASSLYPVAVSSGNTIYF
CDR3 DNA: TGTGCCAGCAGTTTATACCCGGTTGCGGTTTCGTCTGGAAACACCATATATTTT

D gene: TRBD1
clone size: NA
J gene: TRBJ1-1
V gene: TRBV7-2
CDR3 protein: CASSSRQGRWNTEAFF
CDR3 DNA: TGTGCCAGCAGCTCTCGACAGGGCAGGTGGAACACTGAAGCTTTCTTT

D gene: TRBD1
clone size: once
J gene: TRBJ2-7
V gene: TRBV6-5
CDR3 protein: CASSATGTAYEQYF
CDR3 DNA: TGTGCCAGCAGTGCCACCGGGACAGCCTACGAGCAGTACTTC

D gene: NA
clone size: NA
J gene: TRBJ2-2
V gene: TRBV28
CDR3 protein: CASSLQGATGELFF
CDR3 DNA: TGTGCCAGCAGTTTACAGGGTGCGACCGGGGAGCTGTTTTTT

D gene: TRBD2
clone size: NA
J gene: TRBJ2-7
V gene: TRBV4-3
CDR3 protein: CASSQDTSGYEQYF
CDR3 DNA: TGCGCCAGCAGCCAAGATACTAGCGGCTACGAGCAGTACTTC

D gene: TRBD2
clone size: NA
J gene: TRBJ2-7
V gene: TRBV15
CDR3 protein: CATSLTSGDSYEQYF
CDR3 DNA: TGTGCCACCAGCCTTACTAGCGGAGACTCCTACGAGCAGTACTTC

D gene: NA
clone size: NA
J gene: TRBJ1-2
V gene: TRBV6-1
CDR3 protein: CASSARSGDGYTF
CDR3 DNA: TGTGCCAGCAGTGCTAGGTCAGGGGATGGCTACACCTTC

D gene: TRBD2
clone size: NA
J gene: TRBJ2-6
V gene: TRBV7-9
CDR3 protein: CASTRGEPSSGANVLTF
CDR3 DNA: TGTGCCAGCACCCGGGGGGAACCCAGCTCTGGGGCCAACGTCCTGACTTTC

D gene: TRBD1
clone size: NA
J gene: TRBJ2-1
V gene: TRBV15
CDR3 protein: CATSRGGQGLNEQFF
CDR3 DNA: TGTGCCACCAGCAGAGGGGGACAGGGGCTCAATGAGCAGTTCTTC

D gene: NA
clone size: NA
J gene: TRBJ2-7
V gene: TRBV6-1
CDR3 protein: CASSEAYRLYEQYF
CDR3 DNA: TGTGCCAGCAGTGAAGCTTACAGGTTATACGAGCAGTACTTC

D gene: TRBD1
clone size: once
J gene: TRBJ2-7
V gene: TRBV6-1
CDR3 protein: CASREEGTGAYEQYF
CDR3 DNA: TGTGCCAGCAGGGAGGAGGGGACAGGTGCCTACGAGCAGTACTTC

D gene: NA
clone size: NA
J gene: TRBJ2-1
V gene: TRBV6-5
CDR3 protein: CASSQERTSYNEQFF
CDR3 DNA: TGTGCCAGCAGCCAAGAGCGGACCTCCTACAATGAGCAGTTCTTC

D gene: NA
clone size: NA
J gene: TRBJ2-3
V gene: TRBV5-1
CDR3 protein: CASTSPGNTQYF
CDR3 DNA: TGCGCCAGCACCTCCCCGGGGAATACGCAGTATTTT

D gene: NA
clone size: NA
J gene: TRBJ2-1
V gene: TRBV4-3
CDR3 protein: CASSQDAIRTYNEQFF
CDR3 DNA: TGCGCCAGCAGCCAAGATGCCATTAGAACCTACAATGAGCAGTTCTTC

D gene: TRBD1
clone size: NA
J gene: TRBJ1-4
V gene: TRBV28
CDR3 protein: CASSFQSTGVEKLFF
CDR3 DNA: TGTGCCAGCAGTTTCCAATCCACAGGGGTAGAAAAACTGTTTTTT

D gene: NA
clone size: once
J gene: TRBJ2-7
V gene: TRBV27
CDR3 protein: CASSLYRFYEQYF
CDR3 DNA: TGTGCCAGCAGTTTATACAGGTTCTACGAGCAGTACTTC

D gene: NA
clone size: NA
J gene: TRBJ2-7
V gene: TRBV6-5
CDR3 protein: CASSSLQRLAEYF
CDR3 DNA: TGTGCCAGCAGTTCCCTCCAGCGTTTAGCGGAGTACTTC

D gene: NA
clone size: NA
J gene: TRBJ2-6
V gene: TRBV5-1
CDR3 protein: CASSLTATSGANVLTF
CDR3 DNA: TGCGCCAGCAGCCTAACAGCAACCTCTGGGGCCAACGTCCTGACTTTC

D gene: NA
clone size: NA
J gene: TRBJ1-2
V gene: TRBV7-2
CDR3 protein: CASSPGSSYGYTF
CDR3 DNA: TGTGCCAGCAGCCCCGGGTCGAGCTATGGCTACACCTTC

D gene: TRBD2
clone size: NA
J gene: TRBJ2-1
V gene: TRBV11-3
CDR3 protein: CASSLFSGSAYNEQFF
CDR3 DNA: TGTGCCAGCAGCTTATTTAGCGGGAGCGCGTACAATGAGCAGTTCTTC

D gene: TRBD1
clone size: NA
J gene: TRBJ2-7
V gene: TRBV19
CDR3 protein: CASSQQGTYEQYF
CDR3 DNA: TGTGCCAGTAGTCAACAGGGGACCTACGAGCAGTACTTC

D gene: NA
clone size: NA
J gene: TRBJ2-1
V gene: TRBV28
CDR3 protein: CASSFTDWAGEQFF
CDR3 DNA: TGTGCCAGCAGTTTTACTGACTGGGCGGGTGAGCAGTTCTTC

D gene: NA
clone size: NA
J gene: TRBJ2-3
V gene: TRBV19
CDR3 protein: CASSISPSTDTQYF
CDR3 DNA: TGTGCCAGTAGTATTTCCCCTAGCACAGATACGCAGTATTTT

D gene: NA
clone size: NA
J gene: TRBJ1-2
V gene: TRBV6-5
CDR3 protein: CASTREGLPNYGYTF
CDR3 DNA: TGTGCCAGCACGAGGGAGGGGTTGCCTAACTATGGCTACACCTTC

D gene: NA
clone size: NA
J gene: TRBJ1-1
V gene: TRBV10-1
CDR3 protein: CASSYRVGTEAFF
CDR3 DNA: TGCGCCAGCAGCTACAGGGTAGGAACTGAAGCTTTCTTT

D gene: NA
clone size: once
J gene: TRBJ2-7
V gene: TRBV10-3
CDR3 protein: CAITERQRSYEQYF
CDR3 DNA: TGTGCCATCACCGAAAGACAGAGATCCTACGAGCAGTACTTC

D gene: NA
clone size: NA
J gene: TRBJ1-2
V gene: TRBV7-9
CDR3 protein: CASSDRVLGFYGYTF
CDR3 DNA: TGTGCCAGCAGTGACCGGGTCCTCGGATTCTATGGCTACACCTTC

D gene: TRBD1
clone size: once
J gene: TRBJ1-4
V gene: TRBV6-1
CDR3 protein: CASRDRQGEKLFF
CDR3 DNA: TGTGCCAGCAGAGACCGACAGGGAGAAAAACTGTTTTTT

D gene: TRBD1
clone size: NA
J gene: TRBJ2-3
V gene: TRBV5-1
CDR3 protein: CASSPDRGDTQYF
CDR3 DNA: TGCGCCAGCAGTCCAGACAGGGGTGATACGCAGTATTTT

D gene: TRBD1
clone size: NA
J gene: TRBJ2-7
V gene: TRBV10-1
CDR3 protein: CASSEGGTGSYEQYF
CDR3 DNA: TGCGCCAGCAGTGAGGGGGGGACAGGGAGCTACGAGCAGTACTTC

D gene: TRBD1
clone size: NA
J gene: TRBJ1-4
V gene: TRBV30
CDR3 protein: CAWSQGQVQNEKLFF
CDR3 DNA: TGTGCCTGGAGCCAGGGACAGGTACAAAATGAAAAACTGTTTTTT

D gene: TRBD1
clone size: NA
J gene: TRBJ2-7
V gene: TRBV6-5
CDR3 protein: CASRRDRGDEQYF
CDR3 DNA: TGTGCCAGCAGGAGGGACAGGGGGGACGAGCAGTACTTC

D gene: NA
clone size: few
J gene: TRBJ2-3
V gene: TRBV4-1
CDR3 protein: CASSQGTASTDTQYF
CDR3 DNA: TGCGCCAGCAGCCAAGGGACAGCTAGCACAGATACGCAGTATTTT

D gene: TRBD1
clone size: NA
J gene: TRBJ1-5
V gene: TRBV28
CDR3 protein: CASSPGGQGPQHF
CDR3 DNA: TGTGCCAGCAGCCCAGGGGGACAGGGGCCCCAGCATTTT

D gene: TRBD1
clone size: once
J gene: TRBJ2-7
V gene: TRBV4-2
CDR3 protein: CASSQGPGGTTYEQYF
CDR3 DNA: TGTGCCAGCAGCCAAGGCCCAGGGGGAACTACCTACGAGCAGTACTTC